A selection of T cell receptor beta chains follows, all from one sample in a study of T-cell memory formation after mild COVID-19. TCRdb reprocessed the 5' RACE reads with MiXCR, giving one entry per CDR3 protein. The sample yields some 600,000 distinct CDR3 sequences, roughly 17% seen once. The material sequenced was PBMCs or a T cell subset sorted from them (not recorded which). These receptors were obtained from an adult woman who had mild COVID-19 (a few samples of this study predate the infection). Cell type and time point are not known. The CDR3 runs from the conserved cysteine through the conserved F or W. D genes are given only for firm matches. Part of the rows lack a size; the others show once, few, many or a class for expanded clones.

j_call: TRBJ2-7
d_call: NA
v_call: TRBV25-1
cdr3_length: 11
clone_size: NA
cdr3_nt: TGTGCCAGCAGTACCCATCGGGGGCAGTACTTC
cdr3_aa: CASSTHRGQYF

j_call: TRBJ2-7
d_call: TRBD2
v_call: TRBV6-2/TRBV6-3
cdr3_length: 15
clone_size: NA
cdr3_nt: TGTGCCAGCAGTTACGCTAGCGGGACTGCCTACGAGCAGTACTTC
cdr3_aa: CASSYASGTAYEQYF

j_call: TRBJ2-1
d_call: NA
v_call: TRBV6-5
cdr3_length: 11
clone_size: few
cdr3_nt: TGTGCCAGCGGCCCGTTCCCTGAGCAGTTCTTC
cdr3_aa: CASGPFPEQFF

j_call: TRBJ2-3
d_call: NA
v_call: TRBV11-1
cdr3_length: 14
clone_size: NA
cdr3_nt: TGTGCCAGCAGCTTAGGGCCTCTCTCCAATACGCAGTATTTT
cdr3_aa: CASSLGPLSNTQYF

j_call: TRBJ1-2
d_call: NA
v_call: TRBV6-1
cdr3_length: 15
clone_size: few
cdr3_nt: TGTGCCAGCAGTGGGAGATTGACAGGAAATTATGGCTACACCTTC
cdr3_aa: CASSGRLTGNYGYTF

j_call: TRBJ2-1
d_call: TRBD1
v_call: TRBV20-1
cdr3_length: 18
clone_size: few
cdr3_nt: TGCAGTGCTAGAGGGTATTTGGCCGGGACAGGGGAACACAATGAGCAGTTCTTC
cdr3_aa: CSARGYLAGTGEHNEQFF

j_call: TRBJ2-2
d_call: NA
v_call: TRBV6-5
cdr3_length: 14
clone_size: few
cdr3_nt: TGTGCCAGCAGAACTCAGGACGGGGCCGGGGAGCTGTTTTTT
cdr3_aa: CASRTQDGAGELFF

j_call: TRBJ1-1
d_call: NA
v_call: TRBV7-9
cdr3_length: 13
clone_size: few
cdr3_nt: TGTGCCAGCAGCTTACCGCCGAACACTGAAGCTTTCTTT
cdr3_aa: CASSLPPNTEAFF

j_call: TRBJ1-1
d_call: NA
v_call: TRBV7-9
cdr3_length: 17
clone_size: few
cdr3_nt: TGTGCCAGCAGCTTGACAAGACCCAACCCAGCGGACACTGAAGCTTTCTTT
cdr3_aa: CASSLTRPNPADTEAFF

j_call: TRBJ2-3
d_call: TRBD1
v_call: TRBV3-1
cdr3_length: 16
clone_size: NA
cdr3_nt: TGTGCCAGCAGAAACGGACAGGGGGGTGACACAGATACGCAGTATTTT
cdr3_aa: CASRNGQGGDTDTQYF

j_call: TRBJ2-1
d_call: NA
v_call: TRBV4-3
cdr3_length: 17
clone_size: few
cdr3_nt: TGCGCCAGCAGCCAAGATAGAGTCCAGGGGCCATACAATGAGCAGTTCTTC
cdr3_aa: CASSQDRVQGPYNEQFF

j_call: TRBJ1-1
d_call: NA
v_call: TRBV29-1
cdr3_length: 14
clone_size: NA
cdr3_nt: TGCAGCGTTGGGCAGGGGATGGTGAACACTGAAGCTTTCTTT
cdr3_aa: CSVGQGMVNTEAFF

j_call: TRBJ1-5
d_call: TRBD1
v_call: TRBV7-9
cdr3_length: 18
clone_size: NA
cdr3_nt: TGTGCCAGCAGCCTGGTCGGGACAGGGGGCCTAATTTATCAGCCCCAGCATTTT
cdr3_aa: CASSLVGTGGLIYQPQHF

j_call: TRBJ2-2
d_call: TRBD1
v_call: TRBV12-3/TRBV12-4
cdr3_length: 16
clone_size: many
cdr3_nt: TGTGCCAGCAGTCCCAGGGGGCTTCAGGACACCGGGGAGCTGTTTTTT
cdr3_aa: CASSPRGLQDTGELFF

j_call: TRBJ2-1
d_call: NA
v_call: TRBV7-8
cdr3_length: 15
clone_size: few
cdr3_nt: TGTGCCAGCAGCCCACAGCGGATTAGTTCGAATGAGCAGTTCTTC
cdr3_aa: CASSPQRISSNEQFF

j_call: TRBJ1-1
d_call: TRBD1
v_call: TRBV5-1
cdr3_length: 15
clone_size: NA
cdr3_nt: TGCGCCAGCAGCTACAGGGGCTCCGAGTACACTGAAGCTTTCTTT
cdr3_aa: CASSYRGSEYTEAFF

j_call: TRBJ1-4
d_call: NA
v_call: TRBV7-6
cdr3_length: 18
clone_size: few
cdr3_nt: TGTGCCAGCAGCCCTCTGGCGTGGCAGAGTCCCCCGAATGAAAAACTGTTTTTT
cdr3_aa: CASSPLAWQSPPNEKLFF

j_call: TRBJ2-7
d_call: TRBD2
v_call: TRBV6-6
cdr3_length: 15
clone_size: NA
cdr3_nt: TGTGCCAGCAGGGGTTCTAGCGGGCCCTCCTACGAGCAGTACTTC
cdr3_aa: CASRGSSGPSYEQYF

j_call: TRBJ2-1
d_call: NA
v_call: TRBV20-1
cdr3_length: 13
clone_size: NA
cdr3_nt: TGCAGTGCAAGGGGGGGCGGGAGAGAAAGGCAGTTCTTC
cdr3_aa: CSARGGGRERQFF

j_call: TRBJ2-3
d_call: NA
v_call: TRBV4-2
cdr3_length: 15
clone_size: NA
cdr3_nt: TGTGCCAGCAGCCAAGAACTAGCCACGACAGATACGCAGTATTTT
cdr3_aa: CASSQELATTDTQYF

j_call: TRBJ1-1
d_call: NA
v_call: TRBV12-3/TRBV12-4
cdr3_length: 14
clone_size: NA
cdr3_nt: TGTGCCAGCAGTTTTCTGGGGGCGAACACTGAAGCTTTCTTT
cdr3_aa: CASSFLGANTEAFF

j_call: TRBJ2-3
d_call: TRBD2
v_call: TRBV7-3
cdr3_length: 15
clone_size: NA
cdr3_nt: TGTGCCAGCAGCTTTTTCCGGGGGGGCCTTGATACGCAGTATTTT
cdr3_aa: CASSFFRGGLDTQYF

j_call: TRBJ2-3
d_call: NA
v_call: TRBV19
cdr3_length: 15
clone_size: many
cdr3_nt: TGTGCCAGTAGTATGAGGTCGGCAGGGATCGATACGCAGTATTTT
cdr3_aa: CASSMRSAGIDTQYF

j_call: TRBJ1-1
d_call: NA
v_call: TRBV20-1
cdr3_length: 13
clone_size: once
cdr3_nt: TGCAGTGCTCGGGGCAGGGTGGCCACTGAAGCTTTCTTT
cdr3_aa: CSARGRVATEAFF

j_call: TRBJ1-1
d_call: NA
v_call: TRBV6-5
cdr3_length: 18
clone_size: few
cdr3_nt: TGTGCCAGCAGTTACTCGAACCTCCCCCGGGGGCCGAACACTGAAGCTTTCTTT
cdr3_aa: CASSYSNLPRGPNTEAFF

j_call: TRBJ2-7
d_call: NA
v_call: TRBV6-2/TRBV6-3
cdr3_length: 19
clone_size: many
cdr3_nt: TGTGCCAGCTCGCGTCAGCCGGGACTCCGAGTGCCCCCCGCTTACGAGCAGTACTTC
cdr3_aa: CASSRQPGLRVPPAYEQYF

j_call: TRBJ2-3
d_call: TRBD2
v_call: TRBV12-3/TRBV12-4
cdr3_length: 16
clone_size: NA
cdr3_nt: TGTGCCAGCAGTTCCGCGAGCGGGAGGGCCGCAGATACGCAGTATTTT
cdr3_aa: CASSSASGRAADTQYF

j_call: TRBJ1-1
d_call: NA
v_call: TRBV12-3/TRBV12-4
cdr3_length: 12
clone_size: few
cdr3_nt: TGTGCCAGCAGTTCAGCCTGGACTGAAGCTTTCTTT
cdr3_aa: CASSSAWTEAFF

j_call: TRBJ2-1
d_call: TRBD2
v_call: TRBV18
cdr3_length: 16
clone_size: few
cdr3_nt: TGTGCCAGCTCATCCCAGGATAGCGGGACTCTGGATGAGCAGTTCTTC
cdr3_aa: CASSSQDSGTLDEQFF

j_call: TRBJ2-7
d_call: NA
v_call: TRBV6-6
cdr3_length: 13
clone_size: many
cdr3_nt: TGTGCCAGCAGTCCAGGGGACTCCTACGAGCAGTACTTC
cdr3_aa: CASSPGDSYEQYF

j_call: TRBJ2-7
d_call: NA
v_call: TRBV20-1
cdr3_length: 14
clone_size: NA
cdr3_nt: TGCAGTGCAGAACTCGCGCTAGCTTCCTACGAGCAGTACTTC
cdr3_aa: CSAELALASYEQYF

j_call: TRBJ2-1
d_call: TRBD2
v_call: TRBV4-2
cdr3_length: 15
clone_size: many
cdr3_nt: TGTGCCAGCAGGGTAGCGGGAGGGCCGTTGAATGAGCAGTTCTTC
cdr3_aa: CASRVAGGPLNEQFF

j_call: TRBJ2-2
d_call: TRBD2
v_call: TRBV20-1
cdr3_length: 16
clone_size: few
cdr3_nt: TGCAGTGCTAGAGACGCGGGGGGTTTCAACACCGGGGAGCTGTTTTTT
cdr3_aa: CSARDAGGFNTGELFF

j_call: TRBJ1-2
d_call: NA
v_call: TRBV12-3/TRBV12-4
cdr3_length: 14
clone_size: few
cdr3_nt: TGTGCCAGCAGTTTAACAGGACCCAACTATGGCTACACCTTC
cdr3_aa: CASSLTGPNYGYTF

j_call: TRBJ2-1
d_call: NA
v_call: TRBV27
cdr3_length: 17
clone_size: few
cdr3_nt: TGTGCCAGCAACCAACGATCGGGCAGGGTCTCCTACAATGAGCAGTTCTTC
cdr3_aa: CASNQRSGRVSYNEQFF

j_call: TRBJ1-1
d_call: NA
v_call: TRBV6-5
cdr3_length: 17
clone_size: few
cdr3_nt: TGTGCCAGCAGTAGTCCGGGGAGCTCCCTTATGAACACTGAAGCTTTCTTT
cdr3_aa: CASSSPGSSLMNTEAFF

j_call: TRBJ1-1
d_call: NA
v_call: TRBV20-1
cdr3_length: 14
clone_size: NA
cdr3_nt: TGCAGTGCGAACCAGGGGCCGATGAACACTGAAGCTTTCTTT
cdr3_aa: CSANQGPMNTEAFF

j_call: TRBJ2-5
d_call: NA
v_call: TRBV7-8
cdr3_length: 17
clone_size: few
cdr3_nt: TGTGCCAGCAGCTTAGATAGGACGGGCAGACTCCAAGAGACCCAGTACTTC
cdr3_aa: CASSLDRTGRLQETQYF

j_call: TRBJ2-3
d_call: NA
v_call: TRBV7-9
cdr3_length: 14
clone_size: NA
cdr3_nt: TGTGCCAGCAGCCCCGGGGAGGGCACAGATACGCAGTATTTT
cdr3_aa: CASSPGEGTDTQYF

j_call: TRBJ2-2
d_call: TRBD2
v_call: TRBV20-1
cdr3_length: 15
clone_size: many
cdr3_nt: TGCAGTGCTAGGGCCAGCGGGAGAGGGACCGGGGAGCTGTTTTTT
cdr3_aa: CSARASGRGTGELFF

j_call: TRBJ1-1
d_call: NA
v_call: TRBV12-3/TRBV12-4
cdr3_length: 11
clone_size: few
cdr3_nt: TGTGCCAGCAGTTTGGGCCTTGAAGCTTTCTTT
cdr3_aa: CASSLGLEAFF